The 13 T cell receptor beta chains below were found in one sample sequenced in a study of blood T cell repertoires in COVID-19. Profiling relied on immunoSEQ multiplex PCR, and the TCRdb table lists in-frame clones only, not all of them. The sample lists about 39,000 clones, around 87% occurring once. Material for sequencing was peripheral blood. Every receptor here comes from a man in his fifties or sixties with active or convalescent COVID-19.

The chain uses TRBV7-2 and TRBJ2-1; D might be TRBD2 (5 bases). The ends were cut back, 2 bases at V and 10 bases at J, with 18 bases in the middle. CDR3 length equals 15 residues. The germline CDR1 and CDR2 sequences are SGHTA and FQGNSA. The CDR3 region is CASSLMAGPAGEQFF. CDR3 coding DNA: TGTGCCAGCAGCTTAATGGCGGGCCCCGCTGGAGAGCAGTTCTTC.

Only a few counts were recorded for this clone. Within the sample, other DNA sequences also encode this same CDR3. The V call is TRBV28, the J call TRBJ2-7; unclear D gene. V lost 10 bases and J lost 4, with 20 bases in between. The CDR3 loop spans 14 amino acids. CDR1 is MDHEN and CDR2 is SYDVKM in the germline V gene. CDR3 region: CATPPTRSYYEQYF. CDR3 nucleotides: TGTGCCACCCCTCCAACCAGGTCATATTACGAGCAGTACTTC.

V gene TRBV14 combines with J gene TRBJ2-1, with a possible D match to TRBD1 (6 bases). The germline gives CDR1 SGHDN, CDR2 FVKESK. The CDR3 spans 18 residues. V lost 1 base and J 7 bases, leaving 23 bases between the germline ends. CDR3 protein: CASSQGIVTGIGFNEQFF. The CDR3 region has the DNA TGTGCCAGCAGCCAAGGAATCGTTACAGGGATCGGTTTTAATGAGCAGTTCTTC.

The chain recombines TRBV5-4 with TRBJ2-3; 8 positions agree with TRBD1. The CDR3 consists of 15 residues. Germline V gene sequence: CDR1 SGHNT, CDR2 YYREEE (reference sequence). Germline trimming cut 0 bases from V and 2 bases from J; bases unmatched to any gene: 2. CDR3 residues: CASSLGGQVTDTQYF. The DNA of the CDR3 is TGTGCCAGCAGCTTGGGGGGACAGGTCACAGATACGCAGTATTTT.

The CDR3 loop is CASSLDRTLGYTF. The CDR3 nucleotides read TGTGCCAGCAGCCTAGATAGGACTCTGGGTTACACCTTC. The chain is built from TRBV5-6 and TRBJ1-2, with D unclear. Germline CDR1 SGHDT, CDR2 YYEEEE. Trimming removed 4 bases from V and 11 bases from J, with 18 bases in between. The CDR3 totals 13 residues.

This clone was picked up one time. The V call is TRBV10-2, the J call TRBJ1-1; D might be TRBD1 (5 bases). The CDR3 loop spans 16 amino acids. The V end was cut by 4 bases, the J end by 0 bases, with 15 bases between. Germline-derived CDR1 and CDR2 are WSHSY and SAAADI. CDR3 residues: CASSGPGGTMNTEAFF. The CDR3 DNA reads as TGCGCCAGCAGTGGCCCAGGTGGGACTATGAACACTGAAGCTTTCTTT.

The chain combines TRBV20-1 with TRBJ1-5; weak D call: TRBD1 (5 bases). The CDR3 extends over 13 amino acids. Between the trimmed V and J ends, which lost 3 bases and 4 bases, there was a span of 10 bases. Looked up from germline, CDR1 is DFQATT and CDR2 is SNEGSKA (reference sequence). The CDR3: CSASKSGNQPQHF. In DNA, the CDR3 is TGCAGTGCTAGTAAGTCAGGGAATCAGCCCCAGCATTTT.

The table lists this clone with a few counts. The CDR3 coding sequence is TGTGCCAGCAGCCCGGACTCTCCGCAGTTCTTC. Translated: CASSPDSPQFF. The chain combines TRBV7-9 with TRBJ2-1; tentatively, D is TRBD2 (5 bases). Germline values: CDR1 SEHNR, CDR2 FQNEAQ (reference sequence). This CDR3 is built from 11 residues. V lost 5 bases to trimming and J lost 12 bases, with 11 bases between them.

The chain joins TRBV6-1 to TRBJ2-3, with TRBD2 matching 12 bases. CDR1 is MNHNS, CDR2 SASEGT, per germline. This CDR3 has 16 residues. Unmatched junction bases numbered 6, after V lost 4 bases and J lost 4 bases. CDR3 in amino acids: CASSVLAGGPPDTQYF. Written as DNA, the CDR3 is TGTGCCAGCAGTGTCCTAGCGGGGGGGCCCCCAGATACGCAGTATTTT.

This chain joins TRBV6-5 and TRBJ1-3; no reliable D call. Germline V gives CDR1 MNHEY, CDR2 SVGAGI. V lost 7 bases and J 0 bases, leaving 13 bases between the germline ends. The CDR3 contains 15 residues. The CDR3 DNA reads as TGTGCCAGCACCCTGACGGCGGCCTCTGGAAACACCATATATTTT. Translating it yields CASTLTAASGNTIYF.

The chain is built from TRBV28 and TRBJ2-7; perhaps TRBD1 as D (6 bases). The ends were cut back, 4 bases at V and 4 bases at J, with 14 bases in the middle. CDR3 length: 14 residues. Germline CDR1 is MDHEN and CDR2 is SYDVKM. The CDR3 DNA reads TGTGCCAGCAGTTCAGGGGCTGGTCGTTACGAGCAGTACGTC. This translates into CASSSGAGRYEQYV.

The CDR3 loop is CASSKSASGRYCTGELFF. CDR3 DNA: TGTGCCAGCAGCAAGTCTGCTAGCGGGAGATATTGCACCGGGGAGCTGTTTTTT. V gene TRBV21-1 combines with J gene TRBJ2-2; the D call TRBD2 from the table was never checked on the DNA. TRBV21-1 is labeled a pseudogene. The CDR3 has 18 amino acids.

V usage is TRBV7-2 and J usage is TRBJ2-7; 7 nucleotides match TRBD2. V shed 1 base, J shed 1 base, and the junction held 7 bases outside the gene matches. This CDR3 is 16 amino acids long. From germline, CDR1 is SGHTA and CDR2 FQGNSA. The CDR3: CASSLGPAGRSYEQYF. The CDR3 DNA reads as TGTGCCAGCAGCTTAGGGCCAGCGGGGCGATCCTACGAGCAGTACTTC.